Listed below are T cell receptor beta chains from one sample, sequenced in a study of sequential checkpoint blockade in melanoma. The assay was immunoSEQ multiplex PCR, and TCRdb's table has in-frame clones only and misses some. The sample holds 20,000 to 25,000 clones, nearly 70% seen once. The material sequenced was CD8+ T cells sorted from blood (inferred from file names), taken from a patient given nivolumab and ipilimumab in sequence. These receptors were collected from a human donor with melanoma. Both conserved end residues are part of each CDR3. A D gene is named only where the DNA matches it firmly. Clone size, where shown, is once, few, many, or a class for clones that have expanded.

D	V	size	J	DNA	CDR3
TRBD1	TRBV28	-	TRBJ1-2	TGTGCCAGCAGTCGAAACAGGGGTACGGGTGGCTACACCTTC	CASSRNRGTGGYTF
TRBD1	TRBV7-9	-	TRBJ2-7	TGTGCCAGCAGCTTAGCGGGGACAGGGAACTACGAGCAGTACTTC	CASSLAGTGNYEQYF
-	TRBV23-1	-	TRBJ2-3	TGCGCCAGCAGTCAATTGGGGACTTTACTAACAGATACGCAGTATTTT	CASSQLGTLLTDTQYF
TRBD1	TRBV11-1	-	TRBJ2-7	TGTGCCAGCAGCTTGCGGTTTAGAGCGGACAGGTACTCCTACGAGCAGTACTTC	CASSLRFRADRYSYEQYF
-	TRBV19	-	TRBJ2-1	TGTGCCAGTAGTACTGAGAGCTCCTACAATGAGCAGTTCTTC	CASSTESSYNEQFF
-	TRBV27	-	TRBJ1-2	TGTGCCAGCAGTTTAACCGGACTGTATGGCTACACCTTC	CASSLTGLYGYTF
-	TRBV27	-	TRBJ1-1	TGTGCCAGCAGTTTGACACGATCGAACACTGAAGCTTTCTTT	CASSLTRSNTEAFF
-	TRBV27	-	TRBJ2-7	TGTGCCAGCAGGTCGATGGGAGGGCAGTACTTC	CASRSMGGQYF
-	TRBV5-6	-	TRBJ1-2	TGTGCCAGCAGCTACCTGACAAGCTATGGCTACACCTTC	CASSYLTSYGYTF
-	TRBV5-4	-	TRBJ1-2	TGTGCCAGCAGCTTGGGGTTCCTAGCCGGGACTAACTATGGCTACACCTTC	CASSLGFLAGTNYGYTF
-	TRBV5-1	-	TRBJ2-3	TGCGCCAGCAGCTTTGACACCTACACAGATACGCAGTATTTT	CASSFDTYTDTQYF
TRBD2	TRBV6-5	-	TRBJ2-5	TGTGCTTCTATGTGGGGGGAGGGAGAGACCCAGTACTTC	CASMWGEGETQYF
-	TRBV4-2	-	TRBJ2-7	TGTGCCAGCAGCCCCGCGGGCAACGAGCAGTACTTC	CASSPAGNEQYF
TRBD1	TRBV7-9	few	TRBJ1-4	TGCGCCAGCAGCCAAGATAAGACAGGGTGGCAAAAACTGTTTTTT	CASSQDKTGWQKLFF
TRBD2	TRBV7-2	-	TRBJ2-5	TGTGCCAGCAGCTTACTAGCGGGGGGGTTAGAGACCCAGTACTTC	CASSLLAGGLETQYF
TRBD1	TRBV27	-	TRBJ1-1	TGTGCCAGCAGTTGGACAGGGGAGGGCACTGAAGCTTTCTTT	CASSWTGEGTEAFF
-	TRBV25-1	-	TRBJ2-1	TGTGCCACCGAGGGGGGCGGGGGATCCCTTATTGGTGAGCAGTTCTTC	CATEGGGGSLIGEQFF
-	TRBV7-9	-	TRBJ2-1	TGTGCCAGCAGCAAAGCCCCCAGGGATGAGCAGTTCTTC	CASSKAPRDEQFF
TRBD2	TRBV19	once	TRBJ2-3	TGTGCCAGTAAGGGGCTAGCGGGGGCGAGGGATACGCAGTATTTT	CASKGLAGARDTQYF
-	TRBV5-4	-	TRBJ2-2	TGTGCCAGCAGCTTTCGGGGATCCGGGGAGCTGTTTTTT	CASSFRGSGELFF
-	TRBV7-2	-	TRBJ1-1	TGTGCCAGCAGCTTAGAGCTGCACACTGAAGCTTTCTTT	CASSLELHTEAFF
TRBD1	TRBV29-1	-	TRBJ1-1	TGCAGCGGAGGACAGGGCCCCACAAACACTGAAGCTTTCTTT	CSGGQGPTNTEAFF
-	TRBV5-1	-	TRBJ2-3	TGTGCCAGCAGCTTGTTCCGGGGAGTAGATACGCAGTATTTT	CASSLFRGVDTQYF
-	TRBV7-9	-	TRBJ2-4	TGTGCCAGCAGCAAACTACAGGGAGCAAACATTCAGTACTTC	CASSKLQGANIQYF
-	TRBV6-4	-	TRBJ2-7	TGTGCCAGCAGTCGCGAATCAGGTTCCTACGAGCAGTACTTC	CASSRESGSYEQYF
TRBD1	TRBV4-1	-	TRBJ1-5	TGCGCCAGCAGCCAAGGGGGACAGGGCAATCAGCCCCAGCATTTT	CASSQGGQGNQPQHF
TRBD2	TRBV6-1	-	TRBJ2-5	TGTGCCAGCAGTGAAGCAGCGGGGGGACAAGAGACCCAGTACTTC	CASSEAAGGQETQYF
-	TRBV9	-	TRBJ1-5	TGTGCCAGCAGCGTATCGGGAGGGGGACAGCCCCAGCATTTT	CASSVSGGGQPQHF
-	TRBV5-1	-	TRBJ2-5	TGCGCCAGCAGCGTGAGTGTGAAGACCCAGTACTTC	CASSVSVKTQYF
-	TRBV2	-	TRBJ1-6	TGTGCCAGCGTACAGGGAATATACAGTTCACCCCTCCACTTT	CASVQGIYSSPLHF
TRBD1	TRBV4-1	-	TRBJ1-3	TGCGCCAGCAGCCTCTCAACAGGGGGCAATTCTGGAAACACCATATATTTT	CASSLSTGGNSGNTIYF
-	TRBV7-9	-	TRBJ2-1	TGTGCCAGCAGCCAGACTGGTTACAATGAGCAGTTCTTC	CASSQTGYNEQFF
-	TRBV6-1	few	TRBJ1-6	TGTGCCAGCAGCCCAACAGCGGATGGAAATTCACCCCTCCACTTT	CASSPTADGNSPLHF
-	TRBV11-2	-	TRBJ2-7	TGTGCCAGCAGCTTAGGACTATACGAGCAGTACTTC	CASSLGLYEQYF
-	TRBV29-1	-	TRBJ2-7	TGCAGCGTCCAGGACACTTCCTCCTACGAGCAGTACTTC	CSVQDTSSYEQYF
-	TRBV28	-	TRBJ1-6	TGTGCCAGCAGTTTACGCGGGGAGGATTCACCCCTCCACTTT	CASSLRGEDSPLHF
TRBD1	TRBV28	-	TRBJ1-2	TGTGCCAGCACGACACGGGCCGGGACAGGGGATTACTATGGCTACACCTTC	CASTTRAGTGDYYGYTF
TRBD2	TRBV4-1	-	TRBJ2-1	TGCGCCAGCAGCCAAGAACCGCTGGCTAGCGCGGGGGGGGAGCAGTTCTTC	CASSQEPLASAGGEQFF
TRBD2	TRBV9	once	TRBJ2-1	TGTGCCAGCAGCCCCAGCGCTAGCGGGGGCAATGAGCAGTTCTTC	CASSPSASGGNEQFF
-	TRBV12-5	-	TRBJ2-3	TGTGCTAGTGGTTCGGGGATCGGAGGACCCACAGATACGCAGTATTTT	CASGSGIGGPTDTQYF
-	TRBV4-2	-	TRBJ2-1	TGTGCCAGCAGCCAAGCAGAAACAAATTTCTACAATGAGCAGTTCTTC	CASSQAETNFYNEQFF
-	TRBV7-9	-	TRBJ2-3	TGTGCCACCAAGGGGCCCTCGGACGGTCCCGCGTCAGATACGCAGTATTTT	CATKGPSDGPASDTQYF
-	TRBV27	-	TRBJ1-1	TGTGCCAGCAGTTTATCTTCTTTTCAGTTTGCTTTCTTT	CASSLSSFQFAFF
TRBD1	TRBV4-3	-	TRBJ2-2	TGCGCCAGCAGCCTTGGACAGGGAACCGGGGAGCTGTTTTTT	CASSLGQGTGELFF
-	TRBV5-4	-	TRBJ2-7	TGTGCCAGCAGCTGGAGTGGCAGTTCCTACGAGCAGTACTTC	CASSWSGSSYEQYF
-	TRBV7-9	-	TRBJ1-1	TGTGCCAGCAGCACCCTAGTGGCGGACAAAGCTTTCTTT	CASSTLVADKAFF
-	TRBV19	-	TRBJ2-3	TGTGCCAGTAGTATCGGTCAACTCACAGATACGCAGTATTTT	CASSIGQLTDTQYF
TRBD1	TRBV5-6	few	TRBJ2-7	TGTGCCAGCAGCGCCGGGACAGGGGAATACGAGCAGTACTTC	CASSAGTGEYEQYF
TRBD1	TRBV4-1	-	TRBJ1-4	TGCGCCAGCAGCCAAGAACGGATCGGGACAGGGAATGAAAAACTGTTTTTT	CASSQERIGTGNEKLFF
TRBD1	TRBV4-3	few	TRBJ1-5	TGCGCCAGCAGCCAAGATAGAACAGGGGGCCAGCCCCAGCATTTT	CASSQDRTGGQPQHF
-	TRBV7-8	-	TRBJ1-1	TGTGCCAGCAGCCTTAGACAACGTGGCACTGAAGCTTTCTTT	CASSLRQRGTEAFF
-	TRBV6-5	-	TRBJ1-1	TGTGCCAGCAGCTTAGGCCAAGAGGTTGGTGCTTTCTTT	CASSLGQEVGAFF
-	TRBV27	once	TRBJ1-5	TGTGCCAGCAGTTTGGGCCCCGAGAGGCCCCAGCATTTT	CASSLGPERPQHF
-	TRBV5-4	-	TRBJ1-2	TGTGCCAGCAGCTTGAGTAGGGGGTATGGCTACACCTTC	CASSLSRGYGYTF
-	TRBV5-4	once	TRBJ2-7	TGTGCCAGCAGCCAAGATGTCCGTACAACCTACGAGCAGTACTTC	CASSQDVRTTYEQYF